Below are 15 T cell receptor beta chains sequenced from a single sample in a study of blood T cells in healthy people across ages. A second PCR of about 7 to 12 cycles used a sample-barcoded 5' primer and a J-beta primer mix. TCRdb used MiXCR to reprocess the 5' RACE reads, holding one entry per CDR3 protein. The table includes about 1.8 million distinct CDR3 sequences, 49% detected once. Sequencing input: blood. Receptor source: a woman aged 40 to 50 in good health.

CDR3 loop: CASSQDGSGNTIYF. Here the CDR3 DNA reads TGCGCCAGCAGCCAAGATGGCTCTGGAAACACCATATATTTT. The chain recombines TRBV4-3 with TRBJ1-3; D not resolved. Germline CDR1 reads LGHNA; CDR2 reads YSLEER. V dropped 0 bases and J dropped 0 bases, with 3 bases sitting between them. This CDR3 has 14 amino acids.

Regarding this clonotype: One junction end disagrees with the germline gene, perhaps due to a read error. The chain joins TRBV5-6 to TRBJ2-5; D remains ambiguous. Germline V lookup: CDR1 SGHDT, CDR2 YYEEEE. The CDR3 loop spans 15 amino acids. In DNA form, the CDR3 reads TGTGCCAGCAGCTTCTTGGACGGAGATCAAGAGACCCATTACTTC. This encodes CASSFLDGDQETHYF.

DNA of the CDR3: TGCAGTGCGCATACAGATAGCAATCAGCCCCAGCATTTT. Protein sequence: CSAHTDSNQPQHF. V and J are TRBV20-1 and TRBJ1-5, with D hard to call. The CDR3 contains 13 residues. V was clipped by 6 bases and J by 0 bases, with 9 bases between them. The V gene's germline CDR1 is DFQATT and CDR2 SNEGSKA (reference sequence).

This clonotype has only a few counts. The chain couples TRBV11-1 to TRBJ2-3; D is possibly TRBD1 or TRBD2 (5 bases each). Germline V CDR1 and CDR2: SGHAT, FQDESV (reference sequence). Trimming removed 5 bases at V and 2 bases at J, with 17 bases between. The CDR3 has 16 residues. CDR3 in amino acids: CASSHLRGVATDTQYF. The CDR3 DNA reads TGTGCCAGCAGCCACCTGAGGGGAGTAGCCACAGATACGCAGTATTTT.

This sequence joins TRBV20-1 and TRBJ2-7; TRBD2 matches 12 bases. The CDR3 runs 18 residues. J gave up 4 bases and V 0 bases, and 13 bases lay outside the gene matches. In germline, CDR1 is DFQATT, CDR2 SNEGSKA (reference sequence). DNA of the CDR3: TGCAGTGCTAGAGATTCTCCCCTAGGACTAGCGGGGCCATACGAGCAGTACTTC. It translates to CSARDSPLGLAGPYEQYF.

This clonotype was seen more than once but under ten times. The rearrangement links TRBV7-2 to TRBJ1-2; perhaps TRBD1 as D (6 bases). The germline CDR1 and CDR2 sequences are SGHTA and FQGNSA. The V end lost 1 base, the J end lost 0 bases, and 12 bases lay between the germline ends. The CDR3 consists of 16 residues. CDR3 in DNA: TGTGCCAGCAGCTTAGGGAACAGGGCCACTAACTATGGCTACACCTTC. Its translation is CASSLGNRATNYGYTF.

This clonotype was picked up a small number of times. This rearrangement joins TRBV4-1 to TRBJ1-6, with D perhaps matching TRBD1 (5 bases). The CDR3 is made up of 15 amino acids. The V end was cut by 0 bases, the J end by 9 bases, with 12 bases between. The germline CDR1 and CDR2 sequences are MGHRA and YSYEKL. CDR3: CASSQERQGRSPLHF. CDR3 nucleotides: TGCGCCAGCAGCCAAGAACGCCAGGGACGTTCACCCCTCCACTTT.

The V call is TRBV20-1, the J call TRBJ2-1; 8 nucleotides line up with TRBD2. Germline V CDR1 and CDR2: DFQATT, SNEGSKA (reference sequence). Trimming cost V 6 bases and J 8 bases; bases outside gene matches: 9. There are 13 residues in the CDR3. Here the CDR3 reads CSATGVAGYEQFF. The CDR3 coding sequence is TGCAGTGCCACGGGGGTAGCGGGGTATGAGCAGTTCTTC.

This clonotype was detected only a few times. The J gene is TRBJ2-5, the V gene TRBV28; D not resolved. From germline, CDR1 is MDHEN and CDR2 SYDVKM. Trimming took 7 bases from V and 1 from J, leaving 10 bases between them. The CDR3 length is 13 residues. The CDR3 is CASTKAGQETQYF. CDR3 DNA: TGTGCCAGCACAAAGGCAGGCCAAGAGACCCAGTACTTC.

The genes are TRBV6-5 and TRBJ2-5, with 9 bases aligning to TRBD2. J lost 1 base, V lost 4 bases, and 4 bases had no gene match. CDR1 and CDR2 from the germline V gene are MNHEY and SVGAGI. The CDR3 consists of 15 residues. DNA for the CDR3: TGTGCCAGCAGTTCAACTAGCGGGCTCCAAGAGACCCAGTACTTC. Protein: CASSSTSGLQETQYF.

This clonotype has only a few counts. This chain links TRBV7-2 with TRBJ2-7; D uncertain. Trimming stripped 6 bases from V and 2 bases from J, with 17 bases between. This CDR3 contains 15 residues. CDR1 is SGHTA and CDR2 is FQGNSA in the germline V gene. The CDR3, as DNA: TGTGCCAGCAGGGCCTTCGGAACAGCCACCTACGAGCAGTACTTC. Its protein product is CASRAFGTATYEQYF.

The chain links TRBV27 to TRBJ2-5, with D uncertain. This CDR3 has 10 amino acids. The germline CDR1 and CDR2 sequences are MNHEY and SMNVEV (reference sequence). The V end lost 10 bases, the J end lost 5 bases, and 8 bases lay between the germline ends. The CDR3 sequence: CAIQGETQYF. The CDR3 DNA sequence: TGTGCCATACAAGGCGAGACCCAGTACTTC.

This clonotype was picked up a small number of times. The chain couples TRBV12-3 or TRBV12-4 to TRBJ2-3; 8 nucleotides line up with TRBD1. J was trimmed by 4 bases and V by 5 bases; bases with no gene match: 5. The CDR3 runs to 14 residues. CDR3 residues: CASSRTGWSDTQYF. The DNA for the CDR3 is TGTGCCAGCAGTCGGACAGGGTGGTCAGATACGCAGTATTTT.

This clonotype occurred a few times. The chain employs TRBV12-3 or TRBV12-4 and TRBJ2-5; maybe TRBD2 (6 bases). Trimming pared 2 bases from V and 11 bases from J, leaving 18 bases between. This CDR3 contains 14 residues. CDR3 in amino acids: CASSLQTSVDEQYF. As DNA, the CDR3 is TGTGCCAGCAGTTTACAGACTAGTGTCGATGAGCAGTACTTC.

The CDR3 DNA reads TGTGCCAGCACACAACAAGGGGGTATAATAGGGAATGAGCAGTTCTTC. Protein: CASTQQGGIIGNEQFF. The chain recombines TRBV27 with TRBJ2-1, with D maybe TRBD1 (6 bases). The CDR3 length is 16 residues. CDR1 is MNHEY and CDR2 is SMNVEV in the germline V gene (reference sequence). V lost 7 bases to trimming and J lost 7 bases, with 23 bases between them.